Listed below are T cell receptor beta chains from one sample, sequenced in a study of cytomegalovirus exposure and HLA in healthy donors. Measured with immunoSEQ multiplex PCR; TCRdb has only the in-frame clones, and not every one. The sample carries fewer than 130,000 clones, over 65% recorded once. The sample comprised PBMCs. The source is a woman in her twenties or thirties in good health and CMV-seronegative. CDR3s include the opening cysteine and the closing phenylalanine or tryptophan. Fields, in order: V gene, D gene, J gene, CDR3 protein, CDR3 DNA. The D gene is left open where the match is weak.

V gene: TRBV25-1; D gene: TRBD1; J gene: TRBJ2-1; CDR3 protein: CASSSRQGARDEQFF; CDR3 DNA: TGTGCCAGCAGTTCCCGACAGGGGGCAAGGGATGAGCAGTTCTTC
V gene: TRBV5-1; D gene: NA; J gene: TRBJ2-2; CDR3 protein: CASSPTGTVNTGELFF; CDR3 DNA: TGCGCCAGCAGCCCGACAGGGACTGTGAACACCGGGGAGCTGTTTTTT
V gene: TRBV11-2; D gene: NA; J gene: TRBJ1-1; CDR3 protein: CASSATGNTEAFF; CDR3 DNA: TGTGCCAGCAGCGCAACAGGGAACACTGAAGCTTTCTTT
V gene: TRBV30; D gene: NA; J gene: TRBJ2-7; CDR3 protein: CAWNQRQSQEQYF; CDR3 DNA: TGTGCCTGGAACCAACGACAGTCACAGGAGCAGTACTTC
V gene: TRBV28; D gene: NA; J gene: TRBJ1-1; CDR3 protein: CASRWDSRANTEAFF; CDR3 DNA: TGTGCCAGCAGATGGGACTCGCGGGCGAACACTGAAGCTTTCTTT
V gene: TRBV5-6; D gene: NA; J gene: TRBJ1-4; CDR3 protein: CASSYISTNEKLFF; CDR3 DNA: TGTGCCAGCAGCTACATTTCAACTAATGAAAAACTGTTTTTT
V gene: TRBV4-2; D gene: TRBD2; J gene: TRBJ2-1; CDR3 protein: CASSQQRGLAGGPFNEQFF; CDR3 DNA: TGTGCCAGCAGCCAACAACGGGGACTAGCGGGAGGGCCGTTTAATGAGCAGTTCTTC
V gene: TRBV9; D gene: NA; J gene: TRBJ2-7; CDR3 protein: CASSVYPGANYEQYF; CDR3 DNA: TGTGCCAGCAGCGTATATCCGGGAGCTAACTACGAGCAGTACTTC
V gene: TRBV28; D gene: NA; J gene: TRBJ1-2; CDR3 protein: CASSFVDLYRYTF; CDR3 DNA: TGTGCCAGCAGTTTCGTGGACTTGTATCGCTACACCTTC
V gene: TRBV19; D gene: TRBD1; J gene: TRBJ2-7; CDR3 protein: CASSILAGGLYEQYF; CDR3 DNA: TGTGCCAGTAGTATCTTGGCAGGGGGCCTGTACGAGCAGTACTTC
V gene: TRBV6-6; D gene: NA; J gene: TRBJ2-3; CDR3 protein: CASSHRARSTDTQYF; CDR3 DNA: TGTGCCAGCAGCCACAGGGCCCGGAGCACAGATACGCAGTATTTT